This TCR beta chain comes out of a study of graft-versus-host responses after intestinal transplantation. Background on the study: Anti-thymocyte globulin was used for induction in all recipients, who then took tacrolimus and steroids for around 3 years.

Produced via immunoSEQ multiplex PCR; TCRdb's table is partial and in-frame only. The sample yields around 26,000 clones, approximately 93% seen once. This CDR3 region has 13 residues. Trimming removed 0 bases at V and 3 bases at J, with 6 bases between. Germline V gene sequence: CDR1 SGHRS, CDR2 YFSETQ. The genes are TRBV5-1 and TRBJ1-1; D unresolved. Source: PBMCs, taken 156 days after intestinal transplant. The receptor comes from a human patient who received an intestinal transplant, so some T cells may come from the graft donor. The CDR3 loop reads CASSLAVHTEAFF. The CDR3, as DNA: TGCGCCAGCAGCTTGGCCGTACACACTGAAGCTTTCTTT.